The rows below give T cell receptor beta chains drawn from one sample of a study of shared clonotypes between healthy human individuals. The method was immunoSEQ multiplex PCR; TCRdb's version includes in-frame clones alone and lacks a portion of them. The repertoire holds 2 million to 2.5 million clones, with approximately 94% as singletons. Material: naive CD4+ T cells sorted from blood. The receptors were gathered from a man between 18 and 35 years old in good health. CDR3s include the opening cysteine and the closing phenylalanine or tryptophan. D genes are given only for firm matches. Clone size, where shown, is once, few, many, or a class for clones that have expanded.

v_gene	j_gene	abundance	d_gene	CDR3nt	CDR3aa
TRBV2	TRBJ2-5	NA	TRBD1	TGTGCCAGCAGTGAGTTGGGCAGGGGGAGACAAGAGACCCAGTACTTC	CASSELGRGRQETQYF
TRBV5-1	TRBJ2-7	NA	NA	TGCGCCAGCAGCTTGTCGACAGGGACTAGAGAGCAGTACTTC	CASSLSTGTREQYF
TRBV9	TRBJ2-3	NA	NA	TGTGCCAGCAGCGCAGCGAAGGGGACTAGCACAGATACGCAGTATTTT	CASSAAKGTSTDTQYF
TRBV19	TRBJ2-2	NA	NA	TGTGCCAGTAGTATGGAACAGGGGAACACCGGGGAGCTGTTTTTT	CASSMEQGNTGELFF
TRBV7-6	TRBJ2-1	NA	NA	TGTGCCAGCAGCCCTCCACAGGGTGAGCAGTTCTTC	CASSPPQGEQFF
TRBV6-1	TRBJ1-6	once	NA	TGTGCCAGCAGTGAAAGGACTTCAGGGAGCTCCTATAATTCACCCCTCCACTTT	CASSERTSGSSYNSPLHF
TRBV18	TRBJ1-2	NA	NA	TGTGCCAGCTCACGTCCGGAGGAGTATGGCTACACCTTC	CASSRPEEYGYTF
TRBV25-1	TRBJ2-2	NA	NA	TGTGCCACCTCGACTAGGACCGGGGAGCTGTTTTTT	CATSTRTGELFF
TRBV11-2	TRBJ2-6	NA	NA	TGTGCCAGCAGCTCACCAAGATCGAACACAGGGACCGGGGCCAACGTCCTGACTTTC	CASSSPRSNTGTGANVLTF
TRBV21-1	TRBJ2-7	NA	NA	TGTGCCATCCGCGGTGAGCAGTACTTC	CAIRGEQYF
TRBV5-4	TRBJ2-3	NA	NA	TGTGCCAGCAGCTTGGCAGGCTCGCAAGATACGCAGTATTTT	CASSLAGSQDTQYF
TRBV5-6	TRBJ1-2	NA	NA	TGTGCCAGCAGTCGTTCTCTATATGGCTACACCTTC	CASSRSLYGYTF
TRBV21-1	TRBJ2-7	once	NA	TGTGCCAGCAGCAAAGAATTTAGGGGACAGGGTACCGAGCAGTACTTC	CASSKEFRGQGTEQYF
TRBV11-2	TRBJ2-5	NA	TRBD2	TGTGCCAGCAGCTTACTAGCGGGAGGGCTCGGAGAGACCCAGTACTTC	CASSLLAGGLGETQYF
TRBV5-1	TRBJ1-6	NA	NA	TGCGCCAGCAGCTTGGCGTCAGTGGGCTCCTATAATTCACCCCTCCACTTT	CASSLASVGSYNSPLHF
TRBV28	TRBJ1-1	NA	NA	TGTGCCAGCAGTCGGGGGCAGGGGGCTTTCTTT	CASSRGQGAFF
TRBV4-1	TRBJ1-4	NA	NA	TGCGCCAGCAGCTGGGGGGCGGTGACTAATGAAAAACTGTTTTTT	CASSWGAVTNEKLFF
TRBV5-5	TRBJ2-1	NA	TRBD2	TGTGCCAGCAGCTTGGCGCTAGCGGGGGGCTACAATGAGCAGTTCTTC	CASSLALAGGYNEQFF
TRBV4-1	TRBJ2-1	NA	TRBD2	TGCGCCAGCAGCCCAATCCTAGCGGGGGGGTCCTACAATGAGCAGTTCTTC	CASSPILAGGSYNEQFF
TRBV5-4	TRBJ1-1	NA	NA	TGTGCCAGCAGCTTGTCCACAGGAATGAACACTGAAGCTTTCTTT	CASSLSTGMNTEAFF
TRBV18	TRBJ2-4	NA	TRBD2	TGTGCCAGCTCACCACCGCCAGCGGGGAACAAAAACATTCAGTACTTC	CASSPPPAGNKNIQYF
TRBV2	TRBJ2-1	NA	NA	TGTGCCAGCAGTGGAAGGCGTCCGGTATACAATGAGCAGTTCTTC	CASSGRRPVYNEQFF
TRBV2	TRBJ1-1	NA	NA	TGTGCCAGCGTTAAAGCCCAGTCGAACACTGAAGCTTTCTTT	CASVKAQSNTEAFF
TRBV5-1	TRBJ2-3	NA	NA	TGCGCCAGCAGCTTGGGGGGAGTCACTAGCACAGATACGCAGTATTTT	CASSLGGVTSTDTQYF
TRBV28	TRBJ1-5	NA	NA	TGTGCCAGCAGTTTTGGAGGAGGCGCTCAGCCCCAGCATTTT	CASSFGGGAQPQHF
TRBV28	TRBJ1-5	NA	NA	TGTGCCAGCAGTTTACTCAGGGAGGGGTCTCAGCCCCAGCATTTT	CASSLLREGSQPQHF
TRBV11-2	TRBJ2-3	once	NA	TGTGCCAGCAGCTTACCTAGCACAGATACGCAGTATTTT	CASSLPSTDTQYF
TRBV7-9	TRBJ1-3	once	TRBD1	TGTGCCAGCAGCTTTCCGGGACAGTGGGCTTCGAACTCTGGAAACACCATATATTTT	CASSFPGQWASNSGNTIYF
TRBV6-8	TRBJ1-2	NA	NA	TGTGCCAGCAGTCCCCTCCGGGGGGCAGAGGACTATGGCTACACCTTC	CASSPLRGAEDYGYTF
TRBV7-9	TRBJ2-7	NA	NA	TGTGCCAGCAGCTACTCAGGGGGAGGCTACGAGCAGTACTTC	CASSYSGGGYEQYF
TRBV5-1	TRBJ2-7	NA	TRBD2	TGCGCCAGCAGCTTGCCCCAAGGACTAGCGGACGAGCAGTACTTC	CASSLPQGLADEQYF
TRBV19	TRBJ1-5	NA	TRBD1	TGTGCCAGTAGTATAGGCGGGACAGGCAATCAGCCCCAGCATTTT	CASSIGGTGNQPQHF
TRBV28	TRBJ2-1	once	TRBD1	TGTGCCAGCAGTTCACAGGGAGCAGGGGGCGTTGAGCAGTTCTTC	CASSSQGAGGVEQFF
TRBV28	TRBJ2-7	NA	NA	TGTGCCAGCAGTTTTATCACCCCAGGGATCTACGAGCAGTACTTC	CASSFITPGIYEQYF
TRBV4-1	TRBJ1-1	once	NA	TGCGCCAGCAGCCAACTTGGGGCCCTTGAAGCTTTCTTT	CASSQLGALEAFF
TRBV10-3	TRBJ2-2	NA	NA	TGTGCCATCAGTGGACAGGAGACGAACACCGGGGAGCTGTTTTTT	CAISGQETNTGELFF
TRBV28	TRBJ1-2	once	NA	TGTGCCAGCAGCCTGGGGAGGGACAACACCTTC	CASSLGRDNTF
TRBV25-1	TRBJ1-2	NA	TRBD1	TGTGCCAGCAGTGACGTTGGGACAGGATCCGGCTATGGCTACACCTTC	CASSDVGTGSGYGYTF
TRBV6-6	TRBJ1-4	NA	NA	TGTGCCAGCAGCATAGGACAGAGTGAAAAACTGTTTTTT	CASSIGQSEKLFF
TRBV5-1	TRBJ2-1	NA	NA	TGCGCCAGCAATCGACAGAGTTCCTCCTACAATGAGCAGTTCTTC	CASNRQSSSYNEQFF
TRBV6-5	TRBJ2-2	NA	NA	TGTGCCAGCAGTCAACAGGGTCTAGGCACCGGGGAGCTGTTTTTT	CASSQQGLGTGELFF